This T cell receptor beta chain was observed in a study of blood T cell repertoires in COVID-19. This CDR3 has 17 amino acids. V was clipped by 4 bases and J by 3 bases; unmatched bases: 11. Germline-derived CDR1 and CDR2 are MNHEY and SVGEGT. Repertoires were generated with immunoSEQ multiplex PCR, while TCRdb's copy carries only in-frame clones and drops some. The data show around 200,000 clones, 86% seen once. The TCR originated in a woman between 35 and 50 years old with acute COVID-19. The gene calls are TRBV6-2 or TRBV6-3 and TRBJ2-5; 10 positions agree with TRBD2. Sequenced: PBMCs or T cells enriched from blood (not recorded which). The CDR3 protein is CASSWPTSGVKKETQYF. The CDR3 DNA sequence: TGTGCCAGCAGTTGGCCAACTAGCGGGGTGAAAAAAGAGACCCAGTACTTC.